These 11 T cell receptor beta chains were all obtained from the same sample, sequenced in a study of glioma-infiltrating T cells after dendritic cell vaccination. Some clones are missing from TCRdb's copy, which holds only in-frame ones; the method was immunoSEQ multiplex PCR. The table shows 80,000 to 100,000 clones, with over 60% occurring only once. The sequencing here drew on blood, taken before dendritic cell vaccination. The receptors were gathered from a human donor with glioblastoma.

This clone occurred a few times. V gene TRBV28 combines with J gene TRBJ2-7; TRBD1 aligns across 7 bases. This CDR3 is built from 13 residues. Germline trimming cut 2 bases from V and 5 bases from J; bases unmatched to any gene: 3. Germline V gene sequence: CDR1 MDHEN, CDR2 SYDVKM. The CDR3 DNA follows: TGTGCCAGCAGTTTACGGCAGGGGGACGAGCAGTACTTC. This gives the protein CASSLRQGDEQYF.

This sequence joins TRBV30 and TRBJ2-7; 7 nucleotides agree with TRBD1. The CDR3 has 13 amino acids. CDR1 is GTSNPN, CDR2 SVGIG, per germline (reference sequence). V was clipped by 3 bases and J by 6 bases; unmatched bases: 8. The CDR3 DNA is TGTGCCTGGAGCCGACAGGGTTCGGCCGAGCAGTACTTC. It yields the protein CAWSRQGSAEQYF.

CDR3 DNA: TGTGCCAGCAGCCGATCGGCGGACAGGGGGCAGTACTTC. Residues: CASSRSADRGQYF. This chain links TRBV11-2 with TRBJ2-7; 9 bases match TRBD1. The CDR3 has 13 amino acids. Germline-derived CDR1 and CDR2 are SGHAT and FQNNGV. V trimming: 5 bases; J trimming: 9 bases; junction bases outside the gene matches: 8.

The CDR3 is CASSPTRDESYTF. As DNA, the CDR3 is TGTGCCAGTAGTCCCACTCGGGATGAGAGCTACACCTTC. The rearrangement links TRBV19 to TRBJ1-2; D ambiguous. The CDR3 spans 13 residues. Trimming took off 5 bases at V and 9 bases at J, with 16 bases between the two ends. Germline values: CDR1 LNHDA, CDR2 SQIVND (reference sequence).

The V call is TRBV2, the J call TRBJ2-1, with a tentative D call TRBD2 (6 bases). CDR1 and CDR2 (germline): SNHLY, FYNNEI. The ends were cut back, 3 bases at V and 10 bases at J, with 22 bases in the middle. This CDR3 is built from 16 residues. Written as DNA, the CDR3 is TGTGCCAGCAGTGATTACGCAGGGTGGGGACTTATAGAGCAGTTCTTC. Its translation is CASSDYAGWGLIEQFF.

The CDR3 DNA is TGTGCCAGCAGCCATAAAGGGGGCGGAAACTATGGCTACACCTTC. The encoded protein is CASSHKGGGNYGYTF. J is TRBJ1-2 and V is TRBV7-9, with TRBD1 matching over 7 bases. The V segment lost 5 bases and the J segment 2 bases; nucleotides outside the gene matches: 8. The CDR3 length is 15 residues. Per germline, CDR1 SEHNR and CDR2 FQNEAQ (reference sequence). Together with reference TRBV7-9 and TRBJ1-2, the CDR3 gives the full variable domain: DTGVSQNPRHKITKRGQNVTFRCDPISEHNRLYWYRQTLGQGPEFLTYFQNEAQLEKSRLLSDRFSAERPKGSFSTLEIQRTEQGDSAMYLCASSHKGGGNYGYTFGSGTRLTVV.

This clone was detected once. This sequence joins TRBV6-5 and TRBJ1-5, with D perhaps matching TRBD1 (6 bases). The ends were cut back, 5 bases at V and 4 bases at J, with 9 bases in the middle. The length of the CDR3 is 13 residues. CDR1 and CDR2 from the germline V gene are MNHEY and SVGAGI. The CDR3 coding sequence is TGTGCCAGCAGTAGACAGGTGAATCAGCCCCAGCATTTT. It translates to CASSRQVNQPQHF.

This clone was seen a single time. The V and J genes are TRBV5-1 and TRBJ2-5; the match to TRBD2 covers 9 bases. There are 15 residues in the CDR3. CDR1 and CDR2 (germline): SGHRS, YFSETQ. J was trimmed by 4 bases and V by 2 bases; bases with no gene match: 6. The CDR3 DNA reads TGCGCCAGCAGCTTCTTGGATAGCGGGGGAGAGACCCAGTACTTC. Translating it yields CASSFLDSGGETQYF. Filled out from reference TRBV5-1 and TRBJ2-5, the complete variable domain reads KAGVTQTPRYLIKTRGQQVTLSCSPISGHRSVSWYQQTPGQGLQFLFEYFSETQRNKGNFPGRFSGRQFSNSRSEMNVSTLELGDSALYLCASSFLDSGGETQYFGPGTRLLVL.

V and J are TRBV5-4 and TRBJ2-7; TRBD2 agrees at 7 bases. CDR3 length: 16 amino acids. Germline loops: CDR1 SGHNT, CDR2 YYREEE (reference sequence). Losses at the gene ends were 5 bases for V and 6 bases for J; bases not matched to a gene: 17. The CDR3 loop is CASSSGLAALKGEQYF. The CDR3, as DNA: TGTGCCAGCAGTTCGGGCCTAGCGGCGCTAAAGGGCGAGCAGTACTTC. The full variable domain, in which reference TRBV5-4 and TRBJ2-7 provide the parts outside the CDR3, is ETGVTQSPTHLIKTRGQQVTLRCSSQSGHNTVSWYQQALGQGPQFIFQYYREEENGRGNFPPRFSGLQFPNYSSELNVNALELDDSALYLCASSSGLAALKGEQYFGPGTRLTVT.

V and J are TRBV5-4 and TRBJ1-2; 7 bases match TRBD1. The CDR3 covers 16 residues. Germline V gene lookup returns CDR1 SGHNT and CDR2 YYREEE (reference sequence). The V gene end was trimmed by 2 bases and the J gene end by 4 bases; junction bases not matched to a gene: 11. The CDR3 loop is CASSLAGGGLGYGYTF. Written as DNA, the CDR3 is TGTGCCAGCAGCTTAGCAGGGGGAGGTTTGGGCTATGGCTACACCTTC.

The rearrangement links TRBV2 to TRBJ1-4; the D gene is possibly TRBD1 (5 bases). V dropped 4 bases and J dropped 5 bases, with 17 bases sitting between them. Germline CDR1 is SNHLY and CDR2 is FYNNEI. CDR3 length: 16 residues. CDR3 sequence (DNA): TGTGCCAGCAGTGTCCGTCGTGGGCAGGGCAATGAAAAACTGTTTTTT. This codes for CASSVRRGQGNEKLFF. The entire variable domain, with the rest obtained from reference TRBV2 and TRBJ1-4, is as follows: EPEVTQTPSHQVTQMGQEVILRCVPISNHLYFYWYRQILGQKVEFLVSFYNNEISEKSEIFDDQFSVERPDGSNFTLKIRSTKLEDSAMYFCASSVRRGQGNEKLFFGSGTQLSVL.